One sample yielded the 26 T cell receptor beta chains listed below, sequenced in a study of blood T cells in healthy people across ages. A second PCR, run for roughly 7 to 11 cycles, used a sample-barcoded 5' primer plus a J-beta primer mix. TCRdb redid the calling of the 5' RACE reads with MiXCR, one entry per CDR3 protein. The data hold hundreds of thousands of distinct CDR3 sequences, with 20% to 25% observed a single time. The sequenced sample consisted of blood. The receptor set was obtained from a man in his 70s in good health.

V gene TRBV12-3 or TRBV12-4 combines with J gene TRBJ1-2; D is possibly TRBD1 (5 bases). Trimming took off 4 bases at V and 2 bases at J, with 11 bases between the two ends. The CDR3 has 14 amino acids. CDR3 sequence: CASSSTTANYGYTF. CDR3 DNA: TGTGCCAGCAGTTCGACGACAGCCAACTATGGCTACACCTTC.

The chain uses TRBV25-1 and TRBJ1-3; TRBD1 aligns across 9 bases. Germline V gives CDR1 MGHDK, CDR2 SYGVNS. The V and J ends lost 5 bases and 2 bases, in that order; junction bases with no gene match: 7. The CDR3 has 16 residues. The CDR3 DNA reads as TGTGCCAGCAGTCCCAACAGACAGGGGGCTGGAAACACCATATATTTT. As protein: CASSPNRQGAGNTIYF. The entire variable domain, with the rest obtained from reference TRBV25-1 and TRBJ1-3, is as follows: EADIYQTPRYLVIGTGKKITLECSQTMGHDKMYWYQQDPGMELHLIHYSYGVNSTEKGDLSSESTVSRIRTEHFPLTLESARPSHTSQYLCASSPNRQGAGNTIYFGEGSWLTVV.

In this sample, this clonotype turned up many times. The V call is TRBV12-3 or TRBV12-4, the J call TRBJ2-1; D tentatively reads TRBD1 or TRBD2 (5 bases each). The CDR3 has 15 residues. V dropped 6 bases and J dropped 5 bases, with 17 bases sitting between them. Written as DNA, the CDR3 is TGTGCCAGCAGCCCTAGCAGACAGCGAAACAATGAGCAGTTCTTC. Translated, it gives CASSPSRQRNNEQFF.

The table lists this clonotype with a few counts. This rearrangement joins TRBV18 to TRBJ1-3, with D possibly being TRBD1 (5 bases). V was trimmed by 2 bases and J by 0 bases, leaving 14 bases between them. The V gene's germline CDR1 is KGHSH and CDR2 LQKENI. The CDR3 contains 17 residues. The CDR3 nucleotides are TGTGCCAGCTCACCAGATCCGCCCCAGGGCTCTGGAAACACCATATATTTT. Protein sequence: CASSPDPPQGSGNTIYF.

The CDR3 protein is CSASWPSGSQETQYF. DNA for the CDR3: TGCAGTGCTAGTTGGCCTAGCGGGAGCCAAGAGACCCAGTACTTC. The rearrangement joins TRBV20-1 to TRBJ2-5, with 10 positions matching TRBD2. Looked up from germline, CDR1 is DFQATT and CDR2 is SNEGSKA (reference sequence). CDR3 length equals 15 residues. Trimming cost V 3 bases and J 1 base; bases outside gene matches: 5.

The sample holds a few counts of this clonotype. CDR3 sequence: CASSGPSGFDRGAAFF. As DNA, the CDR3 is TGTGCCAGCAGCGGCCCGTCGGGCTTTGACAGGGGGGCGGCTTTCTTT. The chain carries TRBV9 and TRBJ1-1, with TRBD1 identical over 9 bases. Germline lookup yields CDR1 SGDLS and CDR2 YYNGEE. Trimming cost V 3 bases and J 11 bases; bases outside gene matches: 17. The CDR3 is 16 amino acids.

CDR3 loop: CASSQNAGLQGYTEAFF. CDR3 sequence (DNA): TGTGCCAGCAGCCAAAACGCTGGGCTCCAGGGCTACACTGAAGCTTTCTTT. The chain combines TRBV3-1 with TRBJ1-1; a possible D gene is TRBD1 (5 bases). Germline V lookup: CDR1 LGHDT, CDR2 YNNKEL (reference sequence). V was trimmed by 2 bases and J by 3 bases, leaving 19 bases between them. The CDR3 totals 17 residues.

This sequence joins TRBV12-3 or TRBV12-4 and TRBJ1-6; 10 nucleotides align to TRBD1. The V gene end was trimmed by 6 bases and the J gene end by 11 bases; junction bases not matched to a gene: 10. This CDR3 region has 15 residues. This CDR3 reads CASSPWGQGSTPLHF. CDR3 DNA: TGTGCCAGCAGCCCCTGGGGACAGGGGAGTACACCCCTCCACTTT.

The chain employs TRBV5-1 and TRBJ2-4; D tentatively reads TRBD1 or TRBD2 (6 bases each). This CDR3 spans 16 amino acids. V gave up 0 bases and J gave up 1 base, with 11 bases separating them. Germline V gene lookup returns CDR1 SGHRS and CDR2 YFSETQ. CDR3 sequence: CASSLDGGGAKNIQYF. DNA of the CDR3: TGCGCCAGCAGCTTGGACGGAGGGGGTGCCAAAAACATTCAGTACTTC.

This clonotype was observed a few times. The chain recombines TRBV5-1 with TRBJ2-3; D ambiguous. Germline V lookup: CDR1 SGHRS, CDR2 YFSETQ. V lost 0 bases and J lost 0, with 8 bases in between. This CDR3 region has 15 residues. The CDR3 region has the DNA TGCGCCAGCAGCTTGGCCCCAGTAAGCACAGATACGCAGTATTTT. As protein: CASSLAPVSTDTQYF.

CDR3 amino acids: CAWRGTGVEKLFF. CDR3 in DNA: TGTGCCTGGAGGGGGACAGGGGTTGAAAAACTGTTTTTT. The chain combines TRBV30 with TRBJ1-4; 10 bases match TRBD1. Germline V gives CDR1 GTSNPN, CDR2 SVGIG (reference sequence). The CDR3 consists of 13 residues. V lost 3 bases to trimming and J lost 7 bases; unmatched junction nucleotides: 2. The full variable domain, completed using reference TRBV30 and TRBJ1-4, is SQTIHQWPATLVQPVGSPLSLECTVEGTSNPNLYWYRQAAGRGLQLLFYSVGIGQISSEVPQNLSASRPQDRQFILSSKKLLLSDSGFYLCAWRGTGVEKLFFGSGTQLSVL.

A word on this clonotype: At one of its ends the junction is not consistent with the germline gene, which may arise from a read error. This chain links TRBV27 with TRBJ2-1, with a possible D match to TRBD2 (7 bases). CDR1 MNHEY and CDR2 SMNVEV come from the germline V gene (reference sequence). The CDR3 is 18 residues long. CDR3 DNA: TGTGCCAGCAGTTTAGTTCCTAGGAGGCGGGGGCCTTACAGTGAGCAGTTCTTC. Amino acid sequence: CASSLVPRRRGPYSEQFF.

The chain has TRBV15 and TRBJ2-1; a weak D match, TRBD2 (6 bases). Deletions cut 0 bases from V and 10 bases from J, with 13 bases between. CDR1 and CDR2 (germline): LNHNV, YYDKDF (reference sequence). CDR3 length: 14 residues. The CDR3 region has the DNA TGTGCCACCAGCAGAGATCGGGGGAATCTGGAGCAGTTCTTC. It encodes CATSRDRGNLEQFF.

The chain recombines TRBV5-1 with TRBJ2-1, with 10 bases aligning to TRBD1. The CDR3 runs 15 residues. With 4 bases clipped from V and 3 bases from J, the junction kept 4 bases outside the gene matches. CDR1 SGHRS and CDR2 YFSETQ come from the germline V gene. CDR3 in amino acids: CASSAGQGYYNEQFF. The CDR3 region has the DNA TGCGCCAGCAGCGCGGGACAGGGGTACTACAATGAGCAGTTCTTC. The whole variable domain, filled in from reference TRBV5-1 and TRBJ2-1, reads KAGVTQTPRYLIKTRGQQVTLSCSPISGHRSVSWYQQTPGQGLQFLFEYFSETQRNKGNFPGRFSGRQFSNSRSEMNVSTLELGDSALYLCASSAGQGYYNEQFFGPGTRLTVL.

The chain links TRBV24-1 to TRBJ2-1; a possible D gene is TRBD1 (5 bases). Trimming shortened V by 7 bases and J by 5 bases, and 11 bases separated the two germline ends. Germline V gene sequence: CDR1 KGHDR, CDR2 SFDVKD. The CDR3 is 13 amino acids. The CDR3 bases are TGTGCCACCAGCCTCGACAGAGACAATGAGCAGTTCTTC. It specifies CATSLDRDNEQFF.

The rearrangement links TRBV6-5 to TRBJ2-1; a possible D gene is TRBD2 (5 bases). Germline V gene sequence: CDR1 MNHEY, CDR2 SVGAGI. This CDR3 has 15 residues. The V end was cut by 2 bases, the J end by 1 base, with 9 bases between. CDR3 residues: CASSYTTGSYNEQFF. CDR3 bases: TGTGCCAGCAGTTACACGACGGGGTCCTACAATGAGCAGTTCTTC.

The V gene is TRBV7-2, the J gene TRBJ1-2; D is uncertain. There are 15 residues in the CDR3. Trimming pared 2 bases from V and 1 base from J, leaving 11 bases between. Germline loops: CDR1 SGHTA, CDR2 FQGNSA. CDR3 protein: CASSLSPTVNYGYTF. DNA of the CDR3: TGTGCCAGCAGCTTATCGCCTACAGTTAACTATGGCTACACCTTC.

The rearrangement links TRBV11-3 to TRBJ2-7; a possible D gene is TRBD1 (6 bases). V lost 6 bases to trimming and J lost 0 bases, with 9 bases between them. Germline V gene lookup returns CDR1 SGHNT and CDR2 YENEEA. This CDR3 comprises 13 residues. The chain's CDR3 is CASRDRSSYEQYV. CDR3 coding DNA: TGTGCCAGCAGAGACAGGAGCTCCTACGAGCAGTACGTC.

Details on this clonotype: The junction departs from the called germline gene at one end, perhaps through a read error. V gene TRBV20-1 combines with J gene TRBJ1-4; tentatively, D is TRBD1 (5 bases). Germline-derived CDR1 and CDR2 are DFQATT and SNEGSKA (reference sequence). This CDR3 region has 14 residues. The DNA of the CDR3 is TGCAGTGCTAGAGAGGCCCTCTCCCGCCGGGACCATATTTTT. It yields the protein CSAREALSRRDHIF.

The chain employs TRBV12-3 or TRBV12-4 and TRBJ2-7; D is perhaps TRBD1 (6 bases). Trimming shortened V by 6 bases and J by 4 bases, and 13 bases separated the two germline ends. The CDR3 consists of 13 residues. The CDR3, as DNA: TGTGCCAGCAGCGAGGACAGAGAGTACGAGCAGTACTTC. Its translation is CASSEDREYEQYF.

The chain recombines TRBV5-1 with TRBJ2-6, with D possibly matching TRBD1 (6 bases). This CDR3 is built from 17 residues. V lost 3 bases to trimming and J lost 0 bases, with 13 bases between them. Germline V gene data show CDR1 as SGHRS and CDR2 as YFSETQ. The CDR3 spells CASSWGTTSSGANVLTF. In nucleotides, the CDR3 is TGCGCCAGCAGCTGGGGGACAACCAGCTCTGGGGCCAACGTCCTGACTTTC.

The chain has TRBV2 and TRBJ1-4; D may be TRBD1 (5 bases). V lost 8 bases and J lost 5, with 15 bases in between. The CDR3 contains 14 residues. Looked up from germline, CDR1 is SNHLY and CDR2 is FYNNEI. The CDR3 region has the DNA TGTGCCAGCCTCCAGGACATGGCGAATGAAAAACTGTTTTTT. This translates into CASLQDMANEKLFF.

The gene calls are TRBV20-1 and TRBJ2-3, with D possibly matching TRBD2 (6 bases). The CDR3 is 14 amino acids. Germline assignment: CDR1 DFQATT and CDR2 SNEGSKA (reference sequence). V lost 1 base and J 6 bases, leaving 14 bases between the germline ends. CDR3 coding DNA: TGCAGTGCTAGAGTTTACGGGGGTGGGGATACGCAGTATTTT. Protein sequence: CSARVYGGGDTQYF.

This clonotype was detected a few times. V gene TRBV12-3 or TRBV12-4 combines with J gene TRBJ2-4; 9 bases agree with TRBD1. This CDR3 comprises 14 residues. V lost 7 bases to trimming and J lost 6 bases; unmatched junction nucleotides: 7. The DNA of the CDR3 is TGTGCCAGCATTTCACAGGGGGCCTCAAACATTCAGTACTTC. It encodes CASISQGASNIQYF.

The rearrangement joins TRBV25-1 to TRBJ2-5; D perhaps matches TRBD1 (6 bases). Germline V gives CDR1 MGHDK, CDR2 SYGVNS. V lost 1 base and J 3 bases, leaving 9 bases between the germline ends. The CDR3 spans 14 residues. The CDR3 sequence is CASSEWAGEETQYF. CDR3 nucleotides: TGTGCCAGCAGTGAATGGGCAGGGGAAGAGACCCAGTACTTC.

In this sample, this clonotype turned up many times. The chain is built from TRBV4-1 and TRBJ2-3; 13 bases are shared with TRBD2. This CDR3 has 16 residues. Germline CDR1 is MGHRA and CDR2 is YSYEKL. With 0 bases clipped from V and 4 bases from J, the junction kept 1 base outside the gene matches. The CDR3 reads CASSQDTSGGADTQYF. DNA for the CDR3: TGCGCCAGCAGCCAAGATACTAGCGGGGGGGCAGATACGCAGTATTTT.